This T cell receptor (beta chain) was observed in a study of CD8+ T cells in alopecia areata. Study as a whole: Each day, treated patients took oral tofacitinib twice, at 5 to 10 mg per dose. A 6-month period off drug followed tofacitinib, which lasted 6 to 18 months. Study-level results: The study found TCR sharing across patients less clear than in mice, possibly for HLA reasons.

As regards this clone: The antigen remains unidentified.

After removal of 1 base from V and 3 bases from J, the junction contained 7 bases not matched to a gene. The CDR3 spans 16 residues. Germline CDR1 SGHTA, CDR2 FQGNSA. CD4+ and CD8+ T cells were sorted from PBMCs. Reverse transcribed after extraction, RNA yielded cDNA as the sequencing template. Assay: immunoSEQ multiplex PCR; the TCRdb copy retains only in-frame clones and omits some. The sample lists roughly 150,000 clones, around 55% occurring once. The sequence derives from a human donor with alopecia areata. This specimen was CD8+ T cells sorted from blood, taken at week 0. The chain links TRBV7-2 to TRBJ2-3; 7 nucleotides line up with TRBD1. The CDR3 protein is CASSLGRQGWTDTQYF. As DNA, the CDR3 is TGTGCCAGCAGCTTAGGTAGACAGGGATGGACAGATACGCAGTATTTT.